This TCR beta chain was retrieved from a study of T-cell memory formation after mild COVID-19. TCRdb re-derived calls from the 5' RACE reads in MiXCR, one entry per CDR3 protein. The sample contains roughly 200,000 distinct CDR3 sequences, about a sixth of which appear only once. Germline V gene data show CDR1 as LGHDT and CDR2 as YNNKEL (reference sequence). The trim removed 2 bases at V and 4 bases at J, leaving 6 bases unmatched. This CDR3 is 15 amino acids long. Sequencing used PBMCs or a T cell subset sorted from them (not recorded which). The chain carries TRBV3-1 and TRBJ1-1; 8 bases fit TRBD1. This sequence originates from an adult woman who had mild COVID-19 (a few samples of this study predate the infection). Cell type and time point are not known. CDR3 DNA sequence: TGTGCCAGCAGCCAAAGGACAGGGAGCGCCACTGAAGCTTTCTTT. Translation: CASSQRTGSATEAFF.